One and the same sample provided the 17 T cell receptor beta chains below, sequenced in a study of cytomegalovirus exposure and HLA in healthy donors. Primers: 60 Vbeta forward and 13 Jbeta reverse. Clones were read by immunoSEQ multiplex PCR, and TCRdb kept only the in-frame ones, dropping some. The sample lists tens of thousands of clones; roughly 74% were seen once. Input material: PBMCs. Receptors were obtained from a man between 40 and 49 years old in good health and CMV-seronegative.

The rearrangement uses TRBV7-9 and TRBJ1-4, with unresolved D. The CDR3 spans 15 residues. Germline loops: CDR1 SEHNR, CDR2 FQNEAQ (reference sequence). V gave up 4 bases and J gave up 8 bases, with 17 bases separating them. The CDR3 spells CASSSRVGRDEKLFF. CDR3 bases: TGTGCCAGCAGCTCGAGGGTCGGTCGAGACGAAAAACTGTTTTTT. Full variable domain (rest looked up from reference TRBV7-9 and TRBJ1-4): DTGVSQNPRHKITKRGQNVTFRCDPISEHNRLYWYRQTLGQGPEFLTYFQNEAQLEKSRLLSDRFSAERPKGSFSTLEIQRTEQGDSAMYLCASSSRVGRDEKLFFGSGTQLSVL.

CDR3 bases: TGTGCCAGCAGCGTAGCCTTCACCGGGGAGCTGTTTTTT. Translated, it gives CASSVAFTGELFF. V usage is TRBV9 and J usage is TRBJ2-2; D remains unclear. Germline CDR1 and CDR2: SGDLS and YYNGEE. This CDR3 is 13 amino acids long. Trimming removed 0 bases from V and 4 bases from J, with 4 bases in between.

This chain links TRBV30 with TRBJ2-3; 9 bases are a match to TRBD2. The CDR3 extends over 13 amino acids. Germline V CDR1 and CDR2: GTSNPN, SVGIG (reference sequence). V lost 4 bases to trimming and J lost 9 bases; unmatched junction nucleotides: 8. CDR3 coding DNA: TGTGCCTGGACTGGCGGGAGGGCGGGGACGCAGTATTTT. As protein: CAWTGGRAGTQYF.

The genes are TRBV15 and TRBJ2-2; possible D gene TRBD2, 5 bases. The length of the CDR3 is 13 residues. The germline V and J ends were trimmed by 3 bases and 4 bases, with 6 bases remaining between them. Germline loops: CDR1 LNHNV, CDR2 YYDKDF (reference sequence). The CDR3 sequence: CATSSGVTGELFF. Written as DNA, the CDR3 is TGTGCCACCAGCAGCGGGGTCACCGGGGAGCTGTTTTTT. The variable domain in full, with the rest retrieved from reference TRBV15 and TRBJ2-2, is DAMVIQNPRYQVTQFGKPVTLSCSQTLNHNVMYWYQQKSSQAPKLLFHYYDKDFNNEADTPDNFQSRRPNTSFCFLDIRSPGLGDTAMYLCATSSGVTGELFFGEGSRLTVL.

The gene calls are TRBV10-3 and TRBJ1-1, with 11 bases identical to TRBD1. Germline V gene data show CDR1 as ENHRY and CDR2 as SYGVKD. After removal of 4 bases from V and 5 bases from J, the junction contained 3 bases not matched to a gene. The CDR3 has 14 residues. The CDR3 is CAISGGDRGTEAFF. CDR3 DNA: TGTGCCATCAGTGGGGGGGACAGGGGGACTGAAGCTTTCTTT.

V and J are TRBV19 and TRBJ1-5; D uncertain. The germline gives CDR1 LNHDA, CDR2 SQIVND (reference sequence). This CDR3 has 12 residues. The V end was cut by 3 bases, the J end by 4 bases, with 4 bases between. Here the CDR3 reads CASSMRNQPQHF. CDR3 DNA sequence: TGTGCCAGTAGTATGAGGAATCAGCCCCAGCATTTT.

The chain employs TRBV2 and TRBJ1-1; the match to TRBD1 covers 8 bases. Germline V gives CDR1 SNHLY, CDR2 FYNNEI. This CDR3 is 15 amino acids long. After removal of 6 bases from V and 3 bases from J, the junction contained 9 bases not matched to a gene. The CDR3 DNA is TGTGCCAGCAGAGTGACAGGGGTGGCGGACACTGAAGCTTTCTTT. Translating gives CASRVTGVADTEAFF.

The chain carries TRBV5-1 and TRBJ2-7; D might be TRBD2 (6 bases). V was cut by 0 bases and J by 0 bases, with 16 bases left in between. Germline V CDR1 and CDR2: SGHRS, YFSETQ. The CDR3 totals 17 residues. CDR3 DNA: TGCGCCAGCAGCTTGGAAATCCTAGCGACAAGCTCCTACGAGCAGTACTTC. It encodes CASSLEILATSSYEQYF. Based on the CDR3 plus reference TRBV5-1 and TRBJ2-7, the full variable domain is KAGVTQTPRYLIKTRGQQVTLSCSPISGHRSVSWYQQTPGQGLQFLFEYFSETQRNKGNFPGRFSGRQFSNSRSEMNVSTLELGDSALYLCASSLEILATSSYEQYFGPGTRLTVT.

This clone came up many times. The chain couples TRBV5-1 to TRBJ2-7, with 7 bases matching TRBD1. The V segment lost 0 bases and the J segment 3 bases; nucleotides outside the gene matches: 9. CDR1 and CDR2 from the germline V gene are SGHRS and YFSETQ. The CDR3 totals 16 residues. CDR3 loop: CASSLGDRLIGYEQYF. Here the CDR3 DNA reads TGCGCCAGCAGCTTGGGGGACAGACTAATAGGCTACGAGCAGTACTTC.

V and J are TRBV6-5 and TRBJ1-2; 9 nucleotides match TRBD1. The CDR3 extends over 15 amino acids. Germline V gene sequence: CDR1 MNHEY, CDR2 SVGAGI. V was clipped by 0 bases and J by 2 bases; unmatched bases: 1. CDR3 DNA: TGTGCCAGCAGTTACTCGGGGACAGGGAACTATGGCTACACCTTC. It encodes CASSYSGTGNYGYTF.

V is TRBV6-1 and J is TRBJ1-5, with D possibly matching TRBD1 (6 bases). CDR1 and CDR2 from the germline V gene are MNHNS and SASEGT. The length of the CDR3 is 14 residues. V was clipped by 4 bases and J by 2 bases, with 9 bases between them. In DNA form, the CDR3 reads TGTGCCAGCAGTGTGCCAGGGGGCAATCAGCCCCAGCATTTT. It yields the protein CASSVPGGNQPQHF.

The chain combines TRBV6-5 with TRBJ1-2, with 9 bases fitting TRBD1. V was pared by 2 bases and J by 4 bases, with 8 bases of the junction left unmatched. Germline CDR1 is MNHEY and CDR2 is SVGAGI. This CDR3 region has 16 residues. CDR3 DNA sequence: TGTGCCAGCAGTTACGGGACAGGGAGGTCCGGCTATGGCTACACCTTC. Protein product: CASSYGTGRSGYGYTF.

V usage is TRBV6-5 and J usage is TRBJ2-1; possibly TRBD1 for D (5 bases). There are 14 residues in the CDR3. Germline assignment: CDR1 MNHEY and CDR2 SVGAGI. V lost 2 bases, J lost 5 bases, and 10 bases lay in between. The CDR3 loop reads CASSYRQRHNEQFF. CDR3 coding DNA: TGTGCCAGCAGTTACCGACAGAGACACAATGAGCAGTTCTTC.

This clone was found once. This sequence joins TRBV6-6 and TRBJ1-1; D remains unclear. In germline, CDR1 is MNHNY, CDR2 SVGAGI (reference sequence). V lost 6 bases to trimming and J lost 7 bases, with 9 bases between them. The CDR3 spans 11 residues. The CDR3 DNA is TGTGCCAGCAGCCCCAGAAATGAAGCTTTCTTT. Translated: CASSPRNEAFF.

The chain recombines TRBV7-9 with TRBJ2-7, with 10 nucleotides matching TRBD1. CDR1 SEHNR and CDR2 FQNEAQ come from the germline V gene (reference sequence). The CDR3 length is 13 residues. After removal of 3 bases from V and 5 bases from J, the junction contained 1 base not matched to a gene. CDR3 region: CASSFGTGDEQYF. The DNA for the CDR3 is TGTGCCAGCAGCTTCGGGACAGGGGACGAGCAGTACTTC.

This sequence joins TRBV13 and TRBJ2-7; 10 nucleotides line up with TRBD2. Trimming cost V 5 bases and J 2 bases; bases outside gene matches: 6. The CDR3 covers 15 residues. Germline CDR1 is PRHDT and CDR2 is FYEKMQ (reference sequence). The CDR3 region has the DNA TGTGCCAGCAGCCCAATAGCGGGGGGAGCCTACGAGCAGTACTTC. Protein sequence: CASSPIAGGAYEQYF.

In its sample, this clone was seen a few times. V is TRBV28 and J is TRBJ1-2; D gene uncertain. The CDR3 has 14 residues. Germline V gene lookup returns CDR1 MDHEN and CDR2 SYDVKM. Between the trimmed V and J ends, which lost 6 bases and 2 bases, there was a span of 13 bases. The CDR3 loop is CASRRAGLNYGYTF. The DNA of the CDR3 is TGTGCCAGCAGAAGGGCCGGACTAAACTATGGCTACACCTTC.